The T cell receptor beta chain under discussion was sequenced for a study of T cell repertoires in cytomegalovirus infection. Turning to the study itself: The study used recently identified HLA-C-restricted and well-studied HLA-B-restricted CMV epitopes. An indication of both CMV infection and matching HLA type came from public TCR beta signatures. The study, taken as a whole, reports: In two of eight donors, the top clonotype was HLA-C-restricted CMV-specific.

TCRdb ran MiXCR on the reads and lists one entry per CDR3 protein. The sample consists of approximately 300,000 distinct CDR3 sequences, 25% of them appearing once. CDR3 size: 15 residues. Trimming pared 5 bases from V and 2 bases from J, leaving 16 bases between. Germline CDR1 and CDR2: SGHAT and FQNNGV. As for this clonotype: The antigen remains undetermined.

This TCR was recovered from a human donor in good health (CMV status not recorded). Some clones in this sample may be carry-over from other donors' samples. The chain links TRBV11-2 to TRBJ2-7; no definite D call. The specimen was cultured PBMCs, collected from culture after CMV antigen stimulation. CDR3 in amino acids: CASSPGPKPTYEQYV. CDR3 nucleotides: TGTGCCAGCAGCCCTGGCCCCAAACCCACCTACGAGCAGTACGTC.